The entry below describes one T cell receptor (beta chain). Its cognate antigen is unknown. This record belongs to a study of long-term antiretroviral therapy in people with HIV. The CDR3 contains 17 residues. CDR1 and CDR2 from the germline V gene are SGHDT and YYEEEE. J gave up 1 base and V 4 bases, and 8 bases lay outside the gene matches. The assay, immunoSEQ v3.0, was run at survey level. The assay was immunoSEQ multiplex PCR, and TCRdb's table has in-frame clones only and misses some. The repertoire includes some 16,000 clones, roughly 94% of them detected once, and roughly 4.5% sits in the top ten. Study conclusions and caveats: ART preceded a rise in diversity that nonetheless stayed lower than in transplant donor controls. HIV repertoires had narrower CDR3 length ranges than controls. Clonal expansions arising prior to ART prevailed in the repertoire at every time point.

Every sample had about 0.85-10 million cryopreserved PBMC in it before DNA extraction. The sequence was collected from a woman between 50 and 59 years old with HIV. J is TRBJ2-3 and V is TRBV5-6, with TRBD2 matching 11 bases. The sample consisted of unsorted PBMCs, taken nearly 6.5 years after starting antiretroviral therapy. Written as DNA, the CDR3 is TGTGCCAGCAGCCGATACGGGACTAGCGGACGCACAGATACGCAGTATTTT. Translation: CASSRYGTSGRTDTQYF.